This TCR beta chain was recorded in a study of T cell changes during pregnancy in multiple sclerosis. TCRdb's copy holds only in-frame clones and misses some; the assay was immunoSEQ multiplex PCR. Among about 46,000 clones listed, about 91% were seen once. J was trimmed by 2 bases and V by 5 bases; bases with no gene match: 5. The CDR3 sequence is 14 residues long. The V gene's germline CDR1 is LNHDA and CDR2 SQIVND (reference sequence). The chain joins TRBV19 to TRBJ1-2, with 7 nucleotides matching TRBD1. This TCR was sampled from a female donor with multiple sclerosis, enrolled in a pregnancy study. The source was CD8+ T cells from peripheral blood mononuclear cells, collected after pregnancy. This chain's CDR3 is CASSFGTANYGYTF. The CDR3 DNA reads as TGTGCCAGTAGTTTCGGGACAGCGAACTATGGCTACACCTTC. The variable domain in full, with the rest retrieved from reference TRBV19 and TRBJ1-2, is DGGITQSPKYLFRKEGQNVTLSCEQNLNHDAMYWYRQDPGQGLRLIYYSQIVNDFQKGDIAEGYSVSREKKESFPLTVTSAQKNPTAFYLCASSFGTANYGYTFGSGTRLTVV.